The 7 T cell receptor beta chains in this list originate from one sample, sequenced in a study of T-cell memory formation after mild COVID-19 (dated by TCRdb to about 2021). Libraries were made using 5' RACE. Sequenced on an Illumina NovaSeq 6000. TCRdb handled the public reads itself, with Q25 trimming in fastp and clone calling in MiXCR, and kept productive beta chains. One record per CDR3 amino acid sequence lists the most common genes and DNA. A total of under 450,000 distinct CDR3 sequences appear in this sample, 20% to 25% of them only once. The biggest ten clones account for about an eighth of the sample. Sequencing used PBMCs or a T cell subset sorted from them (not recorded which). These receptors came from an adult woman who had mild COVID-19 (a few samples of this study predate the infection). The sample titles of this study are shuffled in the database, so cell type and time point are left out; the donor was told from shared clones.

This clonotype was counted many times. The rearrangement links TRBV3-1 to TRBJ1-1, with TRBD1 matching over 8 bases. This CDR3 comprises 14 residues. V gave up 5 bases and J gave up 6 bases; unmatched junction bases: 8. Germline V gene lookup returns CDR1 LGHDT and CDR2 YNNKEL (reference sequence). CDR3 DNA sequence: TGTGCCAGCAGCGACGGACAGGGTAGGTCTGAAGCTTTCTTT. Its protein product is CASSDGQGRSEAFF. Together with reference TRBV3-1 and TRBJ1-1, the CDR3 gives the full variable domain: DTAVSQTPKYLVTQMGNDKSIKCEQNLGHDTMYWYKQDSKKFLKIMFSYNNKELIINETVPNRFSPKSPDKAHLNLHINSLELGDSAVYFCASSDGQGRSEAFFGQGTRLTVV.

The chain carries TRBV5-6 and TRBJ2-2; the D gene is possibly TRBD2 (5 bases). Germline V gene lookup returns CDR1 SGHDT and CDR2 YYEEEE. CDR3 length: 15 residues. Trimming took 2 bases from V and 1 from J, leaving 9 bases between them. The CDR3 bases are TGTGCCAGCAGCTTTTTACTAGAGAACACCGGGGAGCTGTTTTTT. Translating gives CASSFLLENTGELFF. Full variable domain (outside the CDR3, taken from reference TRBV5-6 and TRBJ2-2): DAGVTQSPTHLIKTRGQQVTLRCSPKSGHDTVSWYQQALGQGPQFIFQYYEEEERQRGNFPDRFSGHQFPNYSSELNVNALLLGDSALYLCASSFLLENTGELFFGEGSRLTVL.

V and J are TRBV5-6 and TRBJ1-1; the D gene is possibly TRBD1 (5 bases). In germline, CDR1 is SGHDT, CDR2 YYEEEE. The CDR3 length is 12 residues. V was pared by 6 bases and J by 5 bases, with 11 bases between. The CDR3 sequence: CASNNWGTEAFF. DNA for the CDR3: TGTGCCAGCAACAACTGGGGGACTGAAGCTTTCTTT. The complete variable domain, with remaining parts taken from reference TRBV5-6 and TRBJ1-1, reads DAGVTQSPTHLIKTRGQQVTLRCSPKSGHDTVSWYQQALGQGPQFIFQYYEEEERQRGNFPDRFSGHQFPNYSSELNVNALLLGDSALYLCASNNWGTEAFFGQGTRLTVV.

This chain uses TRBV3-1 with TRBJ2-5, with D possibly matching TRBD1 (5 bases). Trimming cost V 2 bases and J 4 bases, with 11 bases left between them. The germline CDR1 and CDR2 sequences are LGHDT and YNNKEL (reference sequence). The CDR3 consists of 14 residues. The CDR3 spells CASSQSQGSETQYF. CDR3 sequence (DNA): TGTGCCAGCAGCCAATCTCAGGGTTCAGAGACCCAGTACTTC.

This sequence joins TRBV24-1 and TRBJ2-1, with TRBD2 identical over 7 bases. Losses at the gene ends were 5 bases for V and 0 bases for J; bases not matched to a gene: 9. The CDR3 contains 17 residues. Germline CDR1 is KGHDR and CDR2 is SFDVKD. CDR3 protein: CATSGIPLATSYNEQFF. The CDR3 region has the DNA TGTGCCACCAGTGGCATACCACTAGCGACCTCCTACAATGAGCAGTTCTTC.

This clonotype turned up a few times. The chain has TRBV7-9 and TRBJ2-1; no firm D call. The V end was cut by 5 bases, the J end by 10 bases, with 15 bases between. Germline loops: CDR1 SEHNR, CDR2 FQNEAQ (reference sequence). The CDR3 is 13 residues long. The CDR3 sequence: CASSQDLPREQFF. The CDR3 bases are TGTGCCAGCAGCCAGGACCTCCCCAGAGAGCAGTTCTTC. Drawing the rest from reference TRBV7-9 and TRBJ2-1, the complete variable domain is DTGVSQNPRHKITKRGQNVTFRCDPISEHNRLYWYRQTLGQGPEFLTYFQNEAQLEKSRLLSDRFSAERPKGSFSTLEIQRTEQGDSAMYLCASSQDLPREQFFGPGTRLTVL.

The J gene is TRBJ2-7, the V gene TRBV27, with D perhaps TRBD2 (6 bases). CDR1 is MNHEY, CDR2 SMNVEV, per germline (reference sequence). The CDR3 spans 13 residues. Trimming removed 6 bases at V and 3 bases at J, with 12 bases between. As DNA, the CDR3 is TGTGCCAGCAGGTTCCTCGGGGGCTACGAGCAGTACTTC. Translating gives CASRFLGGYEQYF.